Listed here are 20 T cell receptor beta chains from one sample, sequenced in a study of blood T cell repertoires in COVID-19. Sequencing was performed with immunoSEQ multiplex PCR; in TCRdb, only in-frame clones are kept and a portion is missing. The table has some 240,000 clones, over 75% seen once. Sequences were obtained from peripheral blood. The receptor set was obtained from a woman in her 70s with COVID-19, enrolled during active disease.

This clone was observed once. The rearrangement uses TRBV12-3 or TRBV12-4 and TRBJ1-5; D might be TRBD1 (5 bases). Trimming shortened V by 5 bases and J by 6 bases, and 11 bases separated the two germline ends. The CDR3 spans 13 residues. CDR3 in DNA: TGTGCCAGCAGTCAGGAAAGGGGTCAGCCCCAGCATTTT. Translation: CASSQERGQPQHF.

V usage is TRBV19 and J usage is TRBJ1-4; 9 nucleotides agree with TRBD1. The CDR3 is 19 amino acids. V was pared by 1 base and J by 2 bases, with 11 bases of the junction left unmatched. Germline CDR1 LNHDA, CDR2 SQIVND (reference sequence). The CDR3 coding sequence is TGTGCCAGTAGTATAGTGGCCCCCGGACAGGGGTTGACTAATGAAAAACTGTTTTTT. The encoded protein is CASSIVAPGQGLTNEKLFF.

The chain couples TRBV6-1 to TRBJ2-5, with 12 nucleotides matching TRBD2. Germline V gene lookup returns CDR1 MNHNS and CDR2 SASEGT. The CDR3 is made up of 18 amino acids. The ends lost 3 bases at V and 5 bases at J; junction bases unmatched: 13. The CDR3 sequence: CASSERLAGGPVRETQYF. CDR3 sequence (DNA): TGTGCCAGCAGTGAGAGGCTAGCGGGGGGGCCCGTCCGGGAGACCCAGTACTTC.

The chain uses TRBV6-4 and TRBJ1-4, with D possibly matching TRBD1 (6 bases). Germline values: CDR1 MRHNA, CDR2 SNTAGT. The CDR3 is 13 residues long. Trimming left V 5 bases short and J 8 bases short, with 12 bases between. Here the CDR3 DNA reads TGTGCCAGCAGTTTACAGGGCGGAGAAAAACTGTTTTTT. The encoded protein is CASSLQGGEKLFF.

The chain has TRBV19 and TRBJ1-2, with unresolved D. CDR1 is LNHDA and CDR2 is SQIVND in the germline V gene (reference sequence). CDR3 length equals 14 residues. The V gene lost 3 bases and the J gene lost 0 bases, with 8 bases spanning the gap. The CDR3 nucleotides read TGTGCCAGTAGTATGGGCAGCACTAACTATGGCTACACCTTC. Its translation is CASSMGSTNYGYTF.

The chain combines TRBV5-1 with TRBJ2-2; no definite D call. Per germline, CDR1 SGHRS and CDR2 YFSETQ. The V end lost 5 bases, the J end lost 4 bases, and 12 bases lay between the germline ends. CDR3 length equals 14 residues. DNA of the CDR3: TGCGCCAGCAGAGAGTACTCAATCACCGGGGAGCTGTTTTTT. Its translation is CASREYSITGELFF.

The table lists this clone with a count of one. The chain employs TRBV6-4 and TRBJ2-1; 10 nucleotides match TRBD1. Germline V gene lookup returns CDR1 MRHNA and CDR2 SNTAGT. This CDR3 is 14 amino acids long. Unmatched junction bases numbered 3, after V lost 0 bases and J lost 10 bases. CDR3 residues: CASSDSGQGREQFF. The CDR3 region has the DNA TGTGCCAGCAGTGACTCGGGACAGGGGCGCGAGCAGTTCTTC.

J is TRBJ1-2 and V is TRBV5-1, with 8 bases lining up with TRBD1. The J segment lost 8 bases and the V segment lost 0 bases, leaving 6 bases of the junction unmatched. The CDR3 sequence is 14 residues long. The germline CDR1 and CDR2 sequences are SGHRS and YFSETQ. As DNA, the CDR3 is TGCGCCAGCAGCTTGGGACAGGGGTCTCTCGGCTACACCTTC. Translation: CASSLGQGSLGYTF.

The rearrangement joins TRBV5-1 to TRBJ2-7; 9 bases align to TRBD1. The CDR3 covers 17 residues. V was pared by 0 bases and J by 3 bases, with 10 bases of the junction left unmatched. The germline CDR1 and CDR2 sequences are SGHRS and YFSETQ. The CDR3 nucleotides read TGCGCCAGCAGCTTGGCCGGGTTCGCGGACAGGGGCTACGAGCAGTACTTC. Translated, it gives CASSLAGFADRGYEQYF.

V and J are TRBV19 and TRBJ2-7; TRBD1 is a possible D gene (5 bases). From germline, CDR1 is LNHDA and CDR2 SQIVND (reference sequence). V lost 2 bases and J lost 2, with 10 bases in between. The CDR3 totals 14 residues. The CDR3 is CASSIQGIAYEQYF. Written as DNA, the CDR3 is TGTGCCAGTAGTATACAGGGTATTGCCTACGAGCAGTACTTC.

Written as DNA, the CDR3 is TGTGCCAGTAGTATTGGGCAGGGCCCCTATGGCTACACCTTC. Protein: CASSIGQGPYGYTF. V gene TRBV19 combines with J gene TRBJ1-2, with a weak D call TRBD1 (5 bases). V was pared by 3 bases and J by 4 bases, with 12 bases between. This CDR3 has 14 residues. Germline CDR1 reads LNHDA; CDR2 reads SQIVND (reference sequence).

The CDR3 here is CASSPTDRPPYNSPLHF. The CDR3 bases are TGTGCCAGTAGTCCAACGGACAGACCACCCTATAATTCACCCCTCCACTTT. The chain couples TRBV19 to TRBJ1-6; possibly TRBD1 for D (6 bases). V was shortened by 5 bases and J by 2 bases, with 16 bases between the two germline ends. Germline CDR1 is LNHDA and CDR2 is SQIVND (reference sequence). This CDR3 is 17 amino acids long.

V and J are TRBV3-1 (or the pseudogene TRBV3-2) and TRBJ2-7; D gene uncertain. The V gene lost 5 bases and the J gene lost 0 bases, with 5 bases spanning the gap. The germline gives CDR1 LGHDT, CDR2 YNNKEL (reference sequence). The CDR3 has 12 residues. In DNA, the CDR3 is TGTGCCAGCAGCTCGAGCTCCTACGAGCAGTACTTC. Its translation is CASSSSSYEQYF.

This chain links TRBV6-5 with TRBJ1-2; 9 nucleotides line up with TRBD1. Trimming cost V 6 bases and J 4 bases; bases outside gene matches: 6. From germline, CDR1 is MNHEY and CDR2 SVGAGI. The CDR3 is 14 amino acids. The chain's CDR3 is CASRGTGRAYGYTF. In nucleotides, the CDR3 is TGTGCCAGCAGAGGGACAGGGAGGGCCTATGGCTACACCTTC.

The rearrangement uses TRBV5-1 and TRBJ2-1; 8 nucleotides match TRBD1. Germline loops: CDR1 SGHRS, CDR2 YFSETQ. The CDR3 runs 15 residues. Trimming cost V 0 bases and J 9 bases; bases outside gene matches: 8. CDR3 in DNA: TGCGCCAGCAGCTTGGATGGACAGGGAATAGGTGAGCAGTTCTTC. Its protein product is CASSLDGQGIGEQFF.

CDR3 sequence reads: CASGWGPNTEAFF. The CDR3 DNA reads TGTGCCAGCGGGTGGGGGCCGAACACTGAAGCTTTCTTT. This chain links TRBV11-2 with TRBJ1-1; D is perhaps TRBD1 (6 bases). This CDR3 comprises 13 residues. Deletions cut 8 bases from V and 1 base from J, with 11 bases between. Germline V CDR1 and CDR2: SGHAT, FQNNGV.

The V and J genes are TRBV7-9 and TRBJ1-2, with 7 positions matching TRBD1. Germline CDR1 is SEHNR and CDR2 is FQNEAQ (reference sequence). This CDR3 is 12 amino acids long. Losses at the gene ends were 7 bases for V and 8 bases for J; bases not matched to a gene: 7. Here the CDR3 reads CASTVSGGGYTF. The CDR3 nucleotides are TGTGCCAGCACGGTCTCAGGGGGAGGCTACACCTTC.

The chain employs TRBV29-1 and TRBJ2-3; 11 bases fit TRBD2. V shed 4 bases, J shed 5 bases, and the junction held 2 bases outside the gene matches. Germline loops: CDR1 SQVTM, CDR2 ANQGSEA. The CDR3 runs to 13 residues. In DNA form, the CDR3 reads TGCAGCGTTGGACTAGCGGGATTAGATACGCAGTATTTT. Translated, it gives CSVGLAGLDTQYF.

This chain links TRBV6-6 with TRBJ1-2; possibly TRBD1 for D (6 bases). This CDR3 is built from 15 residues. The germline V gene encodes CDR1 MNHNY and CDR2 SVGAGI (reference sequence). Trimming shortened V by 6 bases and J by 0 bases, and 14 bases separated the two germline ends. DNA for the CDR3: TGTGCCAGCAGGAGACGGGACAAGTCTAACTATGGCTACACCTTC. Protein sequence: CASRRRDKSNYGYTF.

The chain joins TRBV6-4 to TRBJ1-6; TRBD1 is a possible D gene (5 bases). Looked up from germline, CDR1 is MRHNA and CDR2 is SNTAGT. V was cut by 5 bases and J by 10 bases, with 18 bases left in between. The CDR3 has 15 residues. CDR3 region: CASSFMDNMGSPLHF. In nucleotides, the CDR3 is TGTGCCAGCAGTTTTATGGACAACATGGGGTCACCCCTCCACTTT.